This T cell receptor beta chain was retrieved from a study of T cell responses to AZD1222 COVID-19 vaccine. The wider study: Second-dose timings of about 4 or about 12 weeks were pooled.

A remark on this clone: The antigen remains unidentified.

Assay: immunoSEQ multiplex PCR; the TCRdb copy retains only in-frame clones and omits some. The sample contains about 180,000 clones, 70% to 90% of which appear only once. General study findings and limits: Spike-specific TCRs gained breadth and depth after people received two AZD1222 doses. Donor demographics were predominantly white British with a female majority; clonal diversity may be underestimated. There were repertoire samples only from the period after the peak T cell response.

CDR3 length: 13 residues. V was pared by 2 bases and J by 6 bases, with 9 bases between. CDR1 is MNHEY, CDR2 SVGAGI, per germline. The input for sequencing was peripheral blood, taken on day 0 of AZD1222 vaccination. The origin of this receptor is an adult in good health. This chain joins TRBV6-5 and TRBJ2-3, with a weak D call TRBD2 (5 bases). CDR3 in amino acids: CASSYPGMDTQYF. As DNA, the CDR3 is TGTGCCAGCAGTTACCCCGGGATGGATACGCAGTATTTT.